The 9 T cell receptor beta chains in this list originate from one sample, sequenced in a study of cytomegalovirus exposure and HLA in healthy donors. Generated by immunoSEQ multiplex PCR, the TCRdb table keeps only in-frame clones and is missing some. The sample yields some 59,000 clones, roughly nine tenths seen once. The sequencing input was PBMCs. The receptors were sampled from a woman between 18 and 29 years old in good health and CMV-seropositive.

This clone is a singleton in its sample. This rearrangement joins TRBV10-1 to TRBJ2-3; D not resolved. Trimming removed 7 bases from V and 1 base from J, with 9 bases in between. The CDR3 is 13 residues long. Per germline, CDR1 WNHNN and CDR2 SYGVQD (reference sequence). CDR3 nucleotides: TGCGCCAGCATCGGGTCGGGCACAGATACGCAGTATTTT. This gives the protein CASIGSGTDTQYF.

This chain joins TRBV7-3 and TRBJ2-3; 7 positions match TRBD2. Looked up from germline, CDR1 is SGHTA and CDR2 is FQGTGA. This CDR3 region has 16 residues. V shed 2 bases, J shed 0 bases, and the junction held 5 bases outside the gene matches. The CDR3 loop is CASSLFGGTSTDTQYF. In nucleotides, the CDR3 is TGTGCCAGCAGCTTATTCGGGGGGACTAGCACAGATACGCAGTATTTT.

The chain is built from TRBV6-5 and TRBJ1-2, with D hard to call. CDR3 size: 13 residues. Germline assignment: CDR1 MNHEY and CDR2 SVGAGI. Trimming took 0 bases from V and 5 from J, leaving 7 bases between them. The CDR3 nucleotides read TGTGCCAGCAGTTACTCCGGGGAGTATGGCTACACCTTC. Amino acids: CASSYSGEYGYTF.

The rearrangement links TRBV5-1 to TRBJ1-1; D not resolved. This CDR3 has 14 residues. Germline V lookup: CDR1 SGHRS, CDR2 YFSETQ. Between the trimmed V and J ends, which lost 0 bases and 3 bases, there was a span of 9 bases. CDR3 sequence reads: CASSLEPDYTEAFF. In DNA, the CDR3 is TGCGCCAGCAGCTTGGAACCAGACTACACTGAAGCTTTCTTT. The entire variable domain, with the rest obtained from reference TRBV5-1 and TRBJ1-1, is as follows: KAGVTQTPRYLIKTRGQQVTLSCSPISGHRSVSWYQQTPGQGLQFLFEYFSETQRNKGNFPGRFSGRQFSNSRSEMNVSTLELGDSALYLCASSLEPDYTEAFFGQGTRLTVV.

The chain carries TRBV12-5 and TRBJ2-2; the match to TRBD1 covers 7 bases. Germline CDR1 reads LGHNT; CDR2 reads FRNRAP. This CDR3 is 15 amino acids long. V shed 1 base, J shed 1 base, and the junction held 0 bases outside the gene matches. In DNA form, the CDR3 reads TGTGCTAGTGGTTTGGGACAGGGGAACACCGGGGAGCTGTTTTTT. Residues: CASGLGQGNTGELFF.

This chain uses TRBV7-9 with TRBJ1-1; 8 nucleotides align to TRBD1. There are 17 residues in the CDR3. Germline loops: CDR1 SEHNR, CDR2 FQNEAQ (reference sequence). The trim removed 0 bases at V and 6 bases at J, leaving 12 bases unmatched. This CDR3 reads CASSLAGGTGGAAEAFF. CDR3 coding DNA: TGTGCCAGCAGCTTAGCTGGGGGCACAGGGGGAGCGGCTGAAGCTTTCTTT. The entire variable domain, with the rest obtained from reference TRBV7-9 and TRBJ1-1, is as follows: DTGVSQNPRHKITKRGQNVTFRCDPISEHNRLYWYRQTLGQGPEFLTYFQNEAQLEKSRLLSDRFSAERPKGSFSTLEIQRTEQGDSAMYLCASSLAGGTGGAAEAFFGQGTRLTVV.

The rearrangement links TRBV6-5 to TRBJ1-6; 7 positions agree with TRBD1. CDR3 length equals 14 residues. V shed 4 bases, J shed 13 bases, and the junction held 10 bases outside the gene matches. The germline V gene has CDR1 MNHEY and CDR2 SVGAGI. CDR3 loop: CASSSGQRGIPLHF. The CDR3 DNA is TGTGCCAGCAGTTCGGGACAGAGAGGTATCCCCCTCCACTTT.

The V gene is TRBV27, the J gene TRBJ2-1, with 13 bases lining up with TRBD2. The V gene end was trimmed by 5 bases and the J gene end by 3 bases; junction bases not matched to a gene: 7. Germline CDR1 reads MNHEY; CDR2 reads SMNVEV (reference sequence). CDR3 size: 17 residues. The DNA of the CDR3 is TGTGCCAGCAGTACAACACTAGCGGGGGGGGACTACAATGAGCAGTTCTTC. The encoded protein is CASSTTLAGGDYNEQFF.

This clone was recorded once. This rearrangement joins TRBV28 to TRBJ1-1, with 12 bases identical to TRBD1. Germline CDR1 reads MDHEN; CDR2 reads SYDVKM. The CDR3 length is 13 residues. V lost 7 bases and J lost 10; bases outside the gene matches: 7. The CDR3 spells CASNPGQGAGAFF. The CDR3 coding sequence is TGTGCCAGCAACCCGGGACAGGGGGCAGGAGCTTTCTTT.